The T cell receptor (beta chain) under discussion was sequenced for a study of cytomegalovirus exposure and HLA in healthy donors. On the study more broadly: The roughly 120 validation repertoires used the same platform as the 650 to 800 first-cohort repertoires, a later analysis reported. Study results and limitations: The tendency of first-cohort TCR clusters to co-occur in the roughly 120 validation repertoires was identified by a subsequent analysis. Overall, roughly 150 TCR beta chains were annotated as cytomegalovirus-associated. Rarity held for most TCR sequences, but there were some public TCRs that occurred in many donors.

The CDR3 totals 15 residues. The trim removed 8 bases at V and 10 bases at J, leaving 14 bases unmatched. Germline lookup yields CDR1 MDHEN and CDR2 SYDVKM. Notes on this clone: Its antigen is currently unknown.

Repertoires were generated with immunoSEQ multiplex PCR, while TCRdb's copy carries only in-frame clones and drops some. In the table there are over 100,000 clones, 88% of which are singletons. The TCR sequence derives from a woman between 18 and 30 years old in good health and CMV-seronegative. Sample: PBMCs. The rearrangement links TRBV28 to TRBJ2-1, with 10 positions matching TRBD1. CDR3 sequence reads: CASETGTGARGEQFF. In DNA form, the CDR3 reads TGTGCCAGCGAAACCGGGACAGGGGCGCGAGGGGAGCAGTTCTTC.